These T cell receptor beta chains were read from a single sample in a study of OX40 agonist ivuxolimab in advanced cancers. Libraries were prepared by immunoSEQ multiplex PCR; TCRdb keeps only in-frame clonotypes and omits some of them. The data show 14,000 or so clones, around 77% seen once. This material consisted of CD4+ or CD8+ T cells sorted from blood, taken in a trial of the OX40 agonist ivuxolimab. The receptor set was obtained from an adult with an advanced solid tumor such as melanoma, head and neck, liver or kidney cancer. CDR3s include the opening cysteine and the closing phenylalanine or tryptophan. Each record gives: clone size, J gene, D gene, V gene, CDR3 protein, CDR3 DNA. The D gene is left open where the match is weak. Size tells how often a clone was seen (once, few, many) or the class of an expanded clone, and some rows leave it out.

>-|TRBJ2-7|TRBD1|TRBV27
CASRRGQGYEQYF
TGTGCCAGCAGGCGGGGACAGGGTTACGAGCAGTACTTC
>-|TRBJ1-3|TRBD1|TRBV6-5
CASSLSGTGGGNTIYF
TGTGCCAGCAGTTTATCCGGGACAGGGGGAGGAAACACCATATATTTT
>few|TRBJ1-1|-|TRBV10-2
CASTKTVMNTEAFF
TGCGCCAGCACCAAGACCGTCATGAACACTGAAGCTTTCTTT
>-|TRBJ1-6|TRBD1|TRBV7-8
CASSLTGGRNSPLHF
TGTGCCAGCAGTCTGACAGGGGGTCGGAATTCACCCCTCCACTTT
>-|TRBJ1-5|-|TRBV2
CASSDRGGQPQHF
TGTGCCAGCAGTGATAGGGGAGGGCAGCCCCAGCATTTT
>-|TRBJ2-1|TRBD2|TRBV2
CASSFSPASGSSYNEQFF
TGTGCCAGCAGTTTTTCCCCGGCTAGCGGGAGCTCCTACAATGAGCAGTTCTTC
>-|TRBJ2-1|TRBD1|TRBV19
CASAPGQGYEQFF
TGTGCCAGTGCGCCGGGACAGGGGTATGAGCAGTTCTTC
>once|TRBJ2-5|TRBD1|TRBV11-2
CASSPGQRIETQYF
TGTGCCAGCAGCCCGGGACAGAGGATAGAGACCCAGTACTTC
>-|TRBJ2-1|TRBD2|TRBV11-3
CASSLTSGGYNEQFF
TGTGCCAGCAGCTTGACTAGCGGGGGATACAATGAGCAGTTCTTC
>medium-sized|TRBJ1-5|-|TRBV5-8
CASSLVLGQPQHF
TGTGCCAGCAGCTTGGTCCTGGGGCAGCCCCAGCATTTT
>-|TRBJ2-7|TRBD1|TRBV27
CASSFTGTGYEQYF
TGTGCCAGCAGTTTCACCGGGACAGGGTACGAGCAGTACTTC
>-|TRBJ1-5|TRBD1|TRBV30
CAWNGQGGQPQHF
TGTGCCTGGAACGGACAGGGCGGTCAGCCCCAGCATTTT
>-|TRBJ2-7|-|TRBV4-2
CASSPTGDSQEQYF
TGTGCCAGCAGCCCCACCGGGGACTCACAAGAGCAGTACTTC
>-|TRBJ2-6|-|TRBV10-1
CASSDGSAQSRANVLTF
TGCGCCAGCAGTGATGGTTCCGCACAAAGTCGGGCCAACGTCCTGACTTTC
>once|TRBJ1-5|-|TRBV10-2
CASSGGNQPQHF
TGCGCCAGCAGTGGGGGCAATCAGCCCCAGCATTTT
>-|TRBJ1-3|-|TRBV7-6
CASSLGEVPGTYSGNTIYF
TGTGCCAGCAGCTTAGGTGAGGTCCCTGGGACCTACTCTGGAAACACCATATATTTT
>-|TRBJ1-5|-|TRBV6-1
CASSEKNRAGQPQHF
TGTGCCAGCAGTGAAAAGAACAGGGCCGGTCAGCCCCAGCATTTT
>-|TRBJ2-7|TRBD2|TRBV5-1
CASSMTSGSSYEQYF
TGCGCCAGCAGCATGACTAGCGGGAGCTCCTACGAGCAGTACTTC
>-|TRBJ2-2|-|TRBV19
CASSTSPRELFF
TGTGCCAGTAGTACTAGCCCCAGGGAGCTGTTTTTT
>-|TRBJ2-1|TRBD1|TRBV2
CASRGGTGVDNEQFF
TGTGCCAGCAGGGGCGGGACAGGGGTCGACAATGAGCAGTTCTTC
>medium-sized|TRBJ1-2|-|TRBV6-1
CASSVLYHGDYGYTF
TGTGCCAGCAGTGTATTGTACCATGGGGACTATGGCTACACCTTC
>few|TRBJ1-4|-|TRBV27
CASSLGAANEKLFF
TGTGCCAGCAGTTTAGGGGCCGCGAATGAAAAACTGTTTTTT
>-|TRBJ2-1|-|TRBV14
CASSQELAELGNEQFF
TGTGCCAGCAGCCAAGAACTCGCGGAATTGGGGAATGAGCAGTTCTTC
>-|TRBJ2-7|TRBD2|TRBV6-1
CAGAGVTYEQYF
TGTGCCGGCGCGGGGGTAACCTACGAGCAGTACTTC
>-|TRBJ1-2|-|TRBV25-1
CASSDVGSGVAGWGYTF
TGTGCCAGCAGTGATGTAGGGTCGGGAGTGGCCGGATGGGGCTACACCTTC
>-|TRBJ2-1|TRBD2|TRBV5-6
CASSLTSGYNEQFF
TGTGCCAGCAGCTTGACTAGCGGATACAATGAGCAGTTCTTC
>-|TRBJ1-4|TRBD1|TRBV7-3
CASSLAEDRLGEKLFF
TGTGCCAGCAGCTTGGCCGAGGACAGGCTCGGTGAAAAACTGTTTTTT
>-|TRBJ2-2|TRBD1|TRBV5-1
CASSSGTGNTGELFF
TGCGCCAGCAGCTCCGGGACAGGGAACACCGGGGAGCTGTTTTTT
>-|TRBJ2-3|-|TRBV9
CASSVGSLDTQYF
TGTGCCAGCAGCGTAGGTTCTCTAGATACGCAGTATTTT
>-|TRBJ2-2|-|TRBV5-1
CASSLGSTGNGELFF
TGCGCCAGCAGCTTGGGATCGACAGGAAACGGGGAGCTGTTTTTT
>-|TRBJ2-5|TRBD1|TRBV14
CASSQQSRTGSYQETQYF
TGTGCCAGCAGCCAACAGTCTAGGACAGGCTCCTACCAAGAGACCCAGTACTTC
>-|TRBJ2-2|TRBD2|TRBV4-1
CASSLGLAGAFGELFF
TGCGCCAGCAGCCTTGGACTAGCGGGAGCTTTCGGGGAGCTGTTTTTT
>-|TRBJ1-2|-|TRBV30
CAWRDTFGAGYGYTF
TGTGCCTGGAGGGACACCTTTGGGGCAGGCTATGGCTACACCTTC
>-|TRBJ2-7|TRBD1|TRBV28
CASSITGGQDEQYF
TGTGCCAGCAGCATAACAGGGGGCCAGGACGAGCAGTACTTC
>-|TRBJ1-4|-|TRBV2
CARNGRAPNEKLFF
TGTGCCAGAAACGGGAGGGCCCCTAATGAAAAACTGTTTTTT
>-|TRBJ2-7|-|TRBV5-6
CASSLSRNSYEQYF
TGTGCCAGCAGCTTATCTAGGAACTCCTACGAGCAGTACTTC
>once|TRBJ2-1|TRBD2|TRBV10-1
CASSERNSGGYNEQFF
TGCGCCAGCAGTGAGCGGAATAGCGGGGGCTACAATGAGCAGTTCTTC
>once|TRBJ2-7|TRBD2|TRBV2
CASSEVLAGVSYEQYF
TGTGCCAGCAGTGAAGTGCTAGCGGGAGTGTCCTACGAGCAGTACTTC
>once|TRBJ2-3|-|TRBV7-9
CASSLETNTDTQYF
TGTGCCAGCAGCTTAGAGACAAACACAGATACGCAGTATTTT
>once|TRBJ2-5|TRBD1|TRBV7-9
CASSLDRGWGETQYF
TGTGCCAGCAGCCTAGACAGGGGTTGGGGAGAGACCCAGTACTTC
>-|TRBJ2-7|TRBD2|TRBV27
CASSLKASGRSTPPYEQYF
TGTGCCAGCAGTTTAAAAGCTAGCGGGAGATCAACCCCCCCCTACGAGCAGTACTTC
>-|TRBJ1-3|-|TRBV6-1
CASSEVGNTIYF
TGTGCCAGCAGTGAAGTCGGAAACACCATATATTTT
>-|TRBJ2-7|TRBD1|TRBV7-7
CASSSGTGSYEQYF
TGTGCTAGCAGCTCCGGGACAGGGTCCTACGAGCAGTACTTC
>-|TRBJ2-3|TRBD2|TRBV19
CASSIGLAGGPGADTQYF
TGTGCCAGTAGTATAGGGCTAGCGGGAGGCCCCGGCGCAGATACGCAGTATTTT
>-|TRBJ2-2|-|TRBV27
CASSVYLFGGLGELFF
TGTGCCAGCAGTGTATATCTTTTTGGGGGCTTGGGGGAGCTGTTTTTT
>-|TRBJ2-1|-|TRBV6-1
CASSEVGASASTEFF
TGTGCCAGCAGTGAAGTGGGGGCTAGCGCCTCAACGGAGTTCTTC
>-|TRBJ2-2|-|TRBV7-8
CASSLESLPEPGELFF
TGTGCCAGCAGCTTAGAATCACTACCTGAACCCGGGGAGCTGTTTTTT
>-|TRBJ1-1|-|TRBV6-5
CASRLQGGGTEAFF
TGTGCCAGCAGATTACAGGGCGGGGGGACTGAAGCTTTCTTT
>-|TRBJ2-5|-|TRBV18
CASSQATAIPQETQYF
TGTGCCAGCTCACAAGCGACAGCCATTCCCCAAGAGACCCAGTACTTC
>once|TRBJ2-7|-|TRBV5-4
CASSSLIQRGPTYEQYF
TGTGCCAGCAGCTCCCTCATTCAGAGGGGCCCCACCTACGAGCAGTACTTC
>-|TRBJ2-7|-|TRBV10-1
CASSRDISSIYEQYF
TGCGCCAGCAGTCGGGACATCTCATCAATCTACGAGCAGTACTTC
>-|TRBJ2-7|-|TRBV21-1
CASSETSGSPYEQYF
TGTGCCAGCAGCGAGACTAGCGGGAGCCCCTACGAGCAGTACTTC
>once|TRBJ2-7|-|TRBV5-6
CASSKDGSYEQYF
TGTGCCAGCAGCAAGGACGGATCCTACGAGCAGTACTTC
>few|TRBJ2-7|TRBD1|TRBV5-1
CASSETGGDEQYF
TGCGCCAGCAGTGAGACAGGGGGCGACGAGCAGTACTTC
>-|TRBJ1-1|-|TRBV9
CASSVAGTMNTEAFF
TGTGCCAGCAGCGTAGCCGGCACAATGAACACTGAAGCTTTCTTT
>-|TRBJ2-1|TRBD2|TRBV27
CASRLAGAYNEQFF
TGTGCCAGCAGACTAGCGGGCGCCTACAATGAGCAGTTCTTC